This TCR beta chain was obtained from a study of a mutant IDH1 vaccine in newly diagnosed glioma. Clones were read by immunoSEQ multiplex PCR, and TCRdb kept only the in-frame ones, dropping some. The sample consists of tens of thousands of clones, approximately 80% of them appearing once. In this sample, this clone turned up once. The antigen is not known. Documented time point: week 35, safety follow-up. A single vaccine dose contained 300 ug of mutant IDH1 20-mer peptide, and topical imiquimod was used with it. The germline CDR1 and CDR2 sequences are SGHNT and YYREEE (reference sequence). This CDR3 is 14 amino acids long. The germline V and J ends were trimmed by 5 bases and 4 bases, with 16 bases remaining between them.

This chain uses TRBV5-4 with TRBJ2-7, with a weak D call TRBD2 (5 bases). The receptor's source is a middle-aged woman with glioma. Some clones in this sample may be carry-over from other donors' samples. The sequenced sample was PBMCs, obtained from a glioma patient whose treatment included an IDH1 peptide vaccine. CDR3 region: CASSYPGNQYEQYF. The CDR3 DNA reads as TGTGCCAGCAGTTATCCGGGGAACCAATACGAGCAGTACTTC.